Below, 21 T cell receptor beta chains from the same sample are listed, as sequenced in a study of cytomegalovirus exposure and HLA in healthy donors. With 60 Vbeta and 13 Jbeta primers, the PCR was carried out. Generated by immunoSEQ multiplex PCR, the TCRdb table keeps only in-frame clones and is missing some. Its clone listing holds about 55,000 clones. Sequenced sample: PBMCs. The receptors come from a man aged 50-60 years in good health and CMV-seropositive.

A note on this clone: The germline gene is not matched at one end of the junction; a read error may be the cause. The V gene is TRBV18, the J gene TRBJ2-2; possible D gene TRBD2, 6 bases. The germline V gene encodes CDR1 KGHSH and CDR2 LQKENI. The CDR3 runs to 15 residues. DNA for the CDR3: TGTGCCAGTTACACGGCGGGAATTGGGACCGGGGAGCTATTTTTT. Its protein product is CASYTAGIGTGELFF.

V and J are TRBV29-1 and TRBJ2-7; D gene unclear. V lost 4 bases, J lost 2 bases, and 21 bases lay in between. Germline-derived CDR1 and CDR2 are SQVTM and ANQGSEA. This CDR3 is 16 amino acids long. The CDR3 protein is CSVVSFRSSSAYEQYF. DNA for the CDR3: TGCAGCGTTGTTTCCTTTAGGTCTTCAAGCGCCTACGAGCAGTACTTC.

In the case of this clone: This sample also contains other DNA sequences that code for the same CDR3. The chain uses TRBV6-5 and TRBJ1-1; TRBD1 matches at 7 bases. This CDR3 has 13 amino acids. Germline-derived CDR1 and CDR2 are MNHEY and SVGAGI. J was trimmed by 4 bases and V by 8 bases; bases with no gene match: 7. The CDR3 loop is CASRYRGGTEAFF. The DNA of the CDR3 is TGTGCCAGCCGATACAGGGGTGGCACTGAAGCTTTCTTT.

V gene TRBV5-1 combines with J gene TRBJ1-1; D is unclear. Germline lookup yields CDR1 SGHRS and CDR2 YFSETQ. Trimming left V 5 bases short and J 7 bases short, with 15 bases between. The CDR3 has 13 amino acids. This CDR3 is CASSTDTFGEAFF. CDR3 nucleotide sequence: TGCGCCAGCAGTACTGACACCTTCGGTGAAGCTTTCTTT.

The CDR3 reads CASSPRGAGKGYTF. The CDR3 coding sequence is TGTGCCAGCAGTCCCCGGGGGGCAGGGAAAGGCTACACCTTC. The rearrangement links TRBV25-1 to TRBJ1-2; a weak D match, TRBD1 (6 bases). Germline V gene sequence: CDR1 MGHDK, CDR2 SYGVNS. CDR3 size: 14 residues. Trimming shortened V by 5 bases and J by 8 bases, and 18 bases separated the two germline ends.

The rearrangement uses TRBV19 and TRBJ1-1; D gene ambiguous. This CDR3 region has 15 residues. The V gene lost 9 bases and the J gene lost 1 base, with 18 bases spanning the gap. The V gene's germline CDR1 is LNHDA and CDR2 SQIVND (reference sequence). DNA of the CDR3: TGTGCCAGCTCCCGGGATCCTAATACGAACACTGAAGCTTTCTTT. Its translation: CASSRDPNTNTEAFF. Complete variable domain (other parts from reference TRBV19 and TRBJ1-1): DGGITQSPKYLFRKEGQNVTLSCEQNLNHDAMYWYRQDPGQGLRLIYYSQIVNDFQKGDIAEGYSVSREKKESFPLTVTSAQKNPTAFYLCASSRDPNTNTEAFFGQGTRLTVV.

The chain links TRBV27 to TRBJ2-1, with TRBD2 as a possible D gene (6 bases). Germline V gives CDR1 MNHEY, CDR2 SMNVEV (reference sequence). CDR3 length: 14 amino acids. Trimming took off 6 bases at V and 7 bases at J, with 16 bases between the two ends. For the CDR3, the DNA is TGTGCCAGCAGCCCGGGGGAGCGCGGAAATGAGCAGTTCTTC. It is translated as CASSPGERGNEQFF.

The gene calls are TRBV5-1 and TRBJ2-3; a weak D match, TRBD1 (6 bases). In germline, CDR1 is SGHRS, CDR2 YFSETQ. V lost 0 bases and J lost 2, with 7 bases in between. This CDR3 has 14 amino acids. CDR3 in DNA: TGCGCCAGCAGCTTGGGACAGGACACAGATACGCAGTATTTT. Translated, it gives CASSLGQDTDTQYF.

The chain joins TRBV29-1 to TRBJ1-5, with 8 positions matching TRBD1. The CDR3 runs 12 residues. J gave up 5 bases and V 7 bases, and 4 bases lay outside the gene matches. From germline, CDR1 is SQVTM and CDR2 ANQGSEA. The CDR3 bases are TGCAGCGCTTCGGACAGGGATCAGCCCCAGCATTTT. This translates into CSASDRDQPQHF.

V gene TRBV15 combines with J gene TRBJ2-2; a weak D match, TRBD1 (6 bases). The CDR3 contains 15 residues. The V end lost 8 bases, the J end lost 0 bases, and 13 bases lay between the germline ends. CDR1 LNHNV and CDR2 YYDKDF come from the germline V gene (reference sequence). The CDR3 loop reads CATGMDRTNTGELFF. The CDR3 DNA follows: TGTGCCACCGGGATGGACAGAACGAACACCGGGGAGCTGTTTTTT.

This chain uses TRBV4-3 with TRBJ2-7; D possibly corresponds to TRBD1 (6 bases). Looked up from germline, CDR1 is LGHNA and CDR2 is YSLEER. The CDR3 covers 13 residues. V lost 0 bases to trimming and J lost 6 bases, with 9 bases between them. The CDR3 sequence is CASSQDTGREQYF. CDR3 bases: TGCGCCAGCAGCCAAGATACAGGGCGCGAGCAGTACTTC.

The CDR3 nucleotides read TGTGCCAGCAGTACCTCAATAGCGGGAGGGCCGGACGAGCAGTACTTC. It specifies CASSTSIAGGPDEQYF. The chain joins TRBV28 to TRBJ2-5, with 11 nucleotides matching TRBD2. The J call may not be correct, given that the DNA end is closer to TRBJ2-7. Germline V gene data show CDR1 as MDHEN and CDR2 as SYDVKM. The CDR3 extends over 16 amino acids.

The V gene is TRBV7-6, the J gene TRBJ1-5; D remains unclear. Deletions cut 0 bases from V and 5 bases from J, with 14 bases between. This CDR3 has 16 residues. Germline CDR1 reads SGHVS; CDR2 reads FNYEAQ. The CDR3 nucleotides are TGTGCCAGCAGCTTAGCGAGGGAAGGCATCCATCAGCCCCAGCATTTT. Its protein product is CASSLAREGIHQPQHF.

The chain combines TRBV28 with TRBJ2-7, with D possibly TRBD1 on 6 matching bases. The CDR3 runs to 14 residues. Germline-derived CDR1 and CDR2 are MDHEN and SYDVKM. V was cut by 6 bases and J by 2 bases, with 14 bases left in between. In DNA form, the CDR3 reads TGTGCCAGCAGCCGACAAGGGACACCCTACGAGCAGTACTTC. This sequence encodes CASSRQGTPYEQYF.

The J gene is TRBJ1-4, the V gene TRBV4-1; D is possibly TRBD1 (6 bases). The CDR3 runs to 16 residues. V lost 5 bases, J lost 5 bases, and 18 bases lay in between. Germline V gene data show CDR1 as MGHRA and CDR2 as YSYEKL. The CDR3 loop reads CASSSWRGGENEKLFF. The CDR3 DNA follows: TGCGCCAGCAGCAGTTGGAGAGGGGGGGAGAATGAAAAACTGTTTTTT.

The chain carries TRBV28 and TRBJ2-3; a possible D gene is TRBD2 (7 bases). Per germline, CDR1 MDHEN and CDR2 SYDVKM. The CDR3 extends over 16 amino acids. The germline V and J ends were trimmed by 5 bases and 0 bases, with 15 bases remaining between them. CDR3 sequence (DNA): TGTGCCAGCAGTGGGGAGGGAAGGGGGAGCACAGATACGCAGTATTTT. It yields the protein CASSGEGRGSTDTQYF.

Comments on this clone: At one of its ends the junction is not consistent with the germline gene, which may arise from a read error. The J gene is TRBJ1-1, the V gene TRBV10-3; 7 nucleotides agree with TRBD1. The V gene's germline CDR1 is ENHRY and CDR2 SYGVKD. The CDR3 has 16 residues. The CDR3 nucleotides are TGTGCCATCAGTGACTTCTGGGACAGAATGAACACTGAAGATTTCTTT. Protein product: CAISDFWDRMNTEDFF.

This chain connects TRBV5-6 to TRBJ1-1; D remains unclear. Trimming took 3 bases from V and 1 from J, leaving 10 bases between them. This CDR3 spans 14 amino acids. Germline V lookup: CDR1 SGHDT, CDR2 YYEEEE. The DNA of the CDR3 is TGTGCCAGCAGCTCATTATCAGGGAACACTGAAGCTTTCTTT. Amino acid sequence: CASSSLSGNTEAFF.

The chain has TRBV25-1 and TRBJ2-7; 9 positions agree with TRBD1. J lost 6 bases, V lost 1 base, and 4 bases had no gene match. Germline loops: CDR1 MGHDK, CDR2 SYGVNS. The CDR3 spans 14 residues. The CDR3 nucleotides are TGTGCCAGCAGTGAATGGGACAGGGCCCCCGAGCAGTACTTC. Translation gives CASSEWDRAPEQYF.

This chain uses TRBV5-1 with TRBJ1-1; a possible D gene is TRBD1 (5 bases). Germline V CDR1 and CDR2: SGHRS, YFSETQ. V lost 7 bases, J lost 0 bases, and 10 bases lay in between. The CDR3 consists of 13 residues. In nucleotides, the CDR3 is TGCGCCAGCCGCCGGGACTTGAACACTGAAGCTTTCTTT. Its protein is CASRRDLNTEAFF.

The rearrangement links TRBV6-5 to TRBJ1-4, with D possibly TRBD1 on 5 matching bases. The CDR3 spans 14 residues. CDR1 and CDR2 (germline): MNHEY, SVGAGI. Trimming stripped 4 bases from V and 7 bases from J, with 13 bases between. The CDR3 loop is CASSFRAHAEKLFF. As DNA, the CDR3 is TGTGCCAGCAGTTTCAGGGCCCACGCTGAAAAACTGTTTTTT.